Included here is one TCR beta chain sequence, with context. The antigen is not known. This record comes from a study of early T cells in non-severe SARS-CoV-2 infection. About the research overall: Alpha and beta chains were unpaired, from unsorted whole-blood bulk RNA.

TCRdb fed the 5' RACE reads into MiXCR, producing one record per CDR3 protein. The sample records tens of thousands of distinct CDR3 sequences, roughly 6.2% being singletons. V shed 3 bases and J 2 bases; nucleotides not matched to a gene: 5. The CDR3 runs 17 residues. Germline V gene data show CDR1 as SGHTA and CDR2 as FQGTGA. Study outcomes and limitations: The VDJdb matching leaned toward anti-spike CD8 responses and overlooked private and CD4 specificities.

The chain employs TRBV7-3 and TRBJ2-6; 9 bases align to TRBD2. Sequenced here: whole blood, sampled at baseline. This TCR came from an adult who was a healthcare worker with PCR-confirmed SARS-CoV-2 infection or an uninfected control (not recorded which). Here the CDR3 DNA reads TGTGCCAGCAGCTTTAGCGGGAGCCGCCCTGGGGCCAACGTCCTGACTTTC. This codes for CASSFSGSRPGANVLTF.